This T cell receptor beta chain was identified during a study of beta chain features in type 1 diabetes. Study outcomes and limitations: Shorter TCRB CDR3s, moderately but significantly so, marked every one of the four CD4+ subsets in Type 1 diabetes patients. A potential influence of HLA type upon TCRB rearrangement remained unresolved herein.

The sequenced template was cDNA made from the entire isolated RNA. Naive, central memory and regulatory T cell samples averaged about 3.6 million immunoSEQ reads each. Measured with immunoSEQ multiplex PCR; TCRdb has only the in-frame clones, and not every one. Here the sample spans some 660,000 clones, roughly an eighth being singletons. Averaging around 110 mL, one heparinised blood draw came from each individual donor. In the case of this clone: What it binds is not known.

This TCR derives from a man aged 18 to 30 with type 1 diabetes. The source material was naive CD4+ T cells from blood.

The CDR3 loop is CASSPSGPGAFF. The CDR3 DNA reads as TGTGCCAGCAGCCCCTCAGGGCCGGGAGCTTTCTTT. V usage is TRBV7-9 and J usage is TRBJ1-1; perhaps TRBD1 as D (5 bases). The CDR3 consists of 12 residues. Germline V lookup: CDR1 SEHNR, CDR2 FQNEAQ (reference sequence). Trimming took off 5 bases at V and 10 bases at J, with 14 bases between the two ends.